These 6 T cell receptor beta chains originate from one sample sequenced in a study of blood T cell repertoires in COVID-19. Profiling relied on immunoSEQ multiplex PCR, and the TCRdb table lists in-frame clones only, not all of them. The table includes hundreds of thousands of clones, over 75% detected once. Sequences were obtained from PBMCs or T cells enriched from blood (not recorded which). The receptors were sampled from a man under 40 who had recovered from COVID-19.

The chain uses TRBV5-4 and TRBJ2-7, with 8 bases aligning to TRBD2. Losses at the gene ends were 0 bases for V and 6 bases for J; bases not matched to a gene: 14. This CDR3 is 17 amino acids long. Germline CDR1 reads SGHNT; CDR2 reads YYREEE (reference sequence). DNA for the CDR3: TGTGCCAGCAGCTTGGGTCTTAGCGGGAACTTGCTTAGCGAGCAGTACTTC. Translating gives CASSLGLSGNLLSEQYF.

The V and J genes are TRBV15 and TRBJ2-1, with 8 bases fitting TRBD2. Per the germline V gene, CDR1 is LNHNV and CDR2 is YYDKDF (reference sequence). The CDR3 extends over 16 amino acids. V dropped 0 bases and J dropped 8; count of bases not matched to a gene: 9. CDR3 coding DNA: TGTGCCACCAGCAGAGATTCTCCCTACGGGGGGGATGAGCAGTTCTTC. Translated, it gives CATSRDSPYGGDEQFF.

The chain uses TRBV30 and TRBJ1-2; 10 nucleotides align to TRBD1. Germline V gene sequence: CDR1 GTSNPN, CDR2 SVGIG (reference sequence). V dropped 3 bases and J dropped 2; count of bases not matched to a gene: 9. The CDR3 is made up of 16 amino acids. The chain's CDR3 is CAWSLTGGAENYGYTF. DNA of the CDR3: TGTGCCTGGAGCCTGACAGGGGGCGCGGAGAACTATGGCTACACCTTC.

The V and J genes are TRBV19 and TRBJ1-2; TRBD1 aligns across 7 bases. The CDR3 length is 14 residues. Germline V gene lookup returns CDR1 LNHDA and CDR2 SQIVND (reference sequence). With V trimmed by 4 bases and J by 3 bases, 5 bases remained unmatched. In DNA form, the CDR3 reads TGTGCCAGTAGTACACCGACAGGGTACTATGGCTACACCTTC. The encoded protein is CASSTPTGYYGYTF.

This clone has more than one count but fewer than ten. The J gene is TRBJ1-2, the V gene TRBV6-5; 7 bases align to TRBD1. The CDR3 is made up of 14 amino acids. Germline CDR1 MNHEY, CDR2 SVGAGI. The junction had 8 bases not matched to a gene; V was cut back by 6 bases and J by 4 bases. The CDR3 region is CASRPPDRSYGYTF. The CDR3 nucleotides are TGTGCCAGCAGACCCCCGGACAGGAGCTATGGCTACACCTTC.

V usage is TRBV28 and J usage is TRBJ1-2, with a possible D match to TRBD1 (6 bases). Germline V gene lookup returns CDR1 MDHEN and CDR2 SYDVKM. V shed 3 bases and J shed 3 bases, with 11 bases lying between them. CDR3 length: 14 residues. CDR3 sequence: CASSFEGQDYGYTF. CDR3 in DNA: TGTGCCAGCAGTTTCGAGGGACAAGACTATGGCTACACCTTC.